This T cell receptor (beta chain) is from a study of post-analysis software for immune sequencing data. Looking at the study overall: Disease trajectories encompassed relapsing-remitting, secondary progressive and progressive-relapsing multiple sclerosis. General study results and limits: Compared against controls, patients with multiple sclerosis displayed significantly lower normalized Chao1 diversity. Comparison of patients with controls showed about 5 TRBV segments more frequent in patients, TRBV5-6, TRBV5-1 and TRBV20-1 among them. F measure grouped same-batch samples tightly together.

CDR1 and CDR2 from the germline V gene are SGHTA and FQGNSA. V lost 3 bases, J lost 8 bases, and 5 bases stayed unmatched. The CDR3 has 14 residues. Presence of unique molecular identifiers characterized the TCR beta cDNA libraries. T cells numbering about 0.85 to 10 million yielded cDNA molecules that totaled roughly 500,000. One entry per CDR3 protein, called by TCRdb with MiXCR from the PCR reads. Counted here are approximately 730,000 distinct CDR3 sequences, just under 30% occurring once; the ten biggest clones make up roughly 0.54%. As to this clonotype: Its antigen is unknown.

The specimen sequenced was blood. V gene TRBV7-2 combines with J gene TRBJ2-1; 9 bases match TRBD2. The sequence came from a girl aged 10 to 17 with multiple sclerosis. The CDR3 loop reads CASSLAGGPDEQFF. The CDR3 DNA sequence: TGTGCCAGCAGCTTGGCGGGGGGGCCGGATGAGCAGTTCTTC.